This section outlines one T cell receptor beta chain sequence together with its context. Its target is not known. The unexposed donors gave CD4+ T cells in about 2011-2018, prior to COVID-19. CD4+ T cells were isolated from the cells after 10 days of culture. The record originates from a study of CD4 T cells in relation to SARS-CoV-2 and coronaviruses. Turning to the study itself: No peptide or an HIV-1 Nef peptide pool served as negative control.

Some clones are missing from TCRdb's copy, which holds only in-frame ones; the method was immunoSEQ multiplex PCR. The sample has around 18,000 clones, about 80% seen once. The CDR3 extends over 14 amino acids. Germline loops: CDR1 MDHEN, CDR2 SYDVKM. Trimming at V came to 6 bases and at J to 0 bases, leaving 5 bases not matched to a gene. Sequencing was done on a sample of CD4+ T cells from PBMCs, cultured in vitro. This receptor was identified in a human donor in good health. The chain employs TRBV28 and TRBJ2-7; 7 nucleotides agree with TRBD2. The DNA of the CDR3 is TGTGCCAGCAGCCCCCGGGACTACTCCTACGAGCAGTACTTC. Translation gives CASSPRDYSYEQYF.